The 8 T cell receptor beta chains below come from one sample, sequenced in a study of T-cell reconstitution after alpha-beta-depleted transplantation in children. A library of TCRbeta sequences, prepared with unique molecular identifiers, was generated. TCRdb recomputed calls from the PCR reads with MiXCR, one row per CDR3 protein. The sample contains some 450,000 distinct CDR3 sequences, around 46% of which appear only once. The specimen was PBMCs, collected before TCRalphabeta/CD19-depleted stem cell transplant. These TCRs come from a girl aged 2 to 10 with aplastic anemia, due to receive a stem cell transplant.

The chain carries TRBV20-1 and TRBJ2-3, with TRBD2 matching 7 bases. CDR1 and CDR2 from the germline V gene are DFQATT and SNEGSKA (reference sequence). This CDR3 spans 15 amino acids. Trimming took 6 bases from V and 3 from J; bases not matched to a gene: 12. The CDR3 loop is CSATPHSGLTDTQYF. DNA of the CDR3: TGCAGTGCGACCCCCCATAGCGGGCTGACAGATACGCAGTATTTT.

This chain connects TRBV13 to TRBJ2-7, with 12 positions matching TRBD2. Germline assignment: CDR1 PRHDT and CDR2 FYEKMQ (reference sequence). This CDR3 contains 16 residues. J gave up 4 bases and V 6 bases, and 10 bases lay outside the gene matches. The CDR3 sequence: CASSLRTGTSGYEQYF. For the CDR3, the DNA is TGTGCCAGCAGTCTTCGCACCGGGACTAGCGGGTACGAGCAGTACTTC.

This clonotype was found a few times. The CDR3 DNA sequence: TGTGCCAGCAGCTTATTCGAGGGAAGCTCCTACGAGCAGTACTTC. Translated: CASSLFEGSSYEQYF. The V and J genes are TRBV7-9 and TRBJ2-7; D might be TRBD2 (5 bases). The V end lost 2 bases, the J end lost 0 bases, and 11 bases lay between the germline ends. This CDR3 spans 15 amino acids. Germline CDR1 SEHNR, CDR2 FQNEAQ (reference sequence).

The V gene is TRBV18, the J gene TRBJ1-1, with D possibly TRBD1 on 5 matching bases. The CDR3 consists of 16 residues. Per the germline V gene, CDR1 is KGHSH and CDR2 is LQKENI. V lost 0 bases to trimming and J lost 0 bases, with 11 bases between them. CDR3: CASSPPSGGMNTEAFF. In DNA, the CDR3 is TGTGCCAGCTCACCACCGTCTGGGGGGATGAACACTGAAGCTTTCTTT.

The V gene is TRBV12-3 or TRBV12-4, the J gene TRBJ1-1, with D hard to call. V lost 7 bases, J lost 7 bases, and 16 bases lay in between. The length of the CDR3 is 13 residues. The CDR3 reads CASNHSPYREAFF. The CDR3 DNA follows: TGTGCCAGCAATCACAGCCCCTACCGTGAAGCTTTCTTT.

This chain uses TRBV4-1 with TRBJ1-2, with no clear D. CDR3 size: 14 residues. The germline V gene encodes CDR1 MGHRA and CDR2 YSYEKL. The V and J ends lost 0 bases and 5 bases respectively, with 10 bases between them. CDR3 sequence reads: CASSQDPAGYGYTF. The CDR3, as DNA: TGCGCCAGCAGCCAAGATCCTGCGGGTTATGGCTACACCTTC.

Of note for this clonotype: Being one base from a much bigger clone, this may be a read error. The chain links TRBV5-1 to TRBJ2-3; tentatively, D is TRBD1 (6 bases). The CDR3 is 14 residues long. The ends were cut back, 3 bases at V and 1 base at J, with 9 bases in the middle. Germline assignment: CDR1 SGHRS and CDR2 YFSETQ. CDR3 sequence reads: CASSWAGGTDTQYF. The CDR3 coding sequence is TGCGCCAGCAGCTGGGCAGGGGGCACAGATACGCAGTATTTT.

The rearrangement joins TRBV4-2 to TRBJ2-3; maybe TRBD2 (6 bases). The germline CDR1 and CDR2 sequences are LGHNA and YNFKEQ. This CDR3 region has 16 residues. V lost 1 base and J 0 bases, leaving 11 bases between the germline ends. The CDR3 protein is CASSQVLTRSTDTQYF. The CDR3 DNA reads TGTGCCAGCAGCCAAGTGTTGACTAGGAGCACAGATACGCAGTATTTT.